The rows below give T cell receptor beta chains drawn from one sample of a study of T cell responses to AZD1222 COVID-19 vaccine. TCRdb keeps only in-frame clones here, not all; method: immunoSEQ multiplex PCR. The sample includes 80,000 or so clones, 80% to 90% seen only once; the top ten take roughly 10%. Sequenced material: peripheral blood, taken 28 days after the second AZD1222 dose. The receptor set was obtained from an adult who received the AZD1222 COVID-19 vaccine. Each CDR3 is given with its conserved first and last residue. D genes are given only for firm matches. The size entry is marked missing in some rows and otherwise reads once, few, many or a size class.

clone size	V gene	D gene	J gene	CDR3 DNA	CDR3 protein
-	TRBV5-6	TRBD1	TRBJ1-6	TGTGCCAGCAGCTGGGGACAGGGGGCGAATTCACCCCTCCACTTT	CASSWGQGANSPLHF
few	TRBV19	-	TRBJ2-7	TGTGCCAGTAGTGGGACCCGGACAGTCCAGGACGAGCAGTACTTC	CASSGTRTVQDEQYF
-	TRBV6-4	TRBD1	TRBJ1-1	TGTGCCAGCAGTGACCTGAGACAGGGGGAGAACACTGAAGCTTTCTTT	CASSDLRQGENTEAFF
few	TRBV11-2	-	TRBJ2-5	TGTGCCAGCAGCTTCGGAGGAGAGACCCAGTACTTC	CASSFGGETQYF
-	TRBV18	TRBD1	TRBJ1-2	TGTGCCAGCTCACGGACAGGGGCCGGGCAGGGCAACTATGGCTACACCTTC	CASSRTGAGQGNYGYTF
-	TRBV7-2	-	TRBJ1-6	TGTGCCAGCAGCTTCGGGGGTGATGGTTCACCCCTCCACTTT	CASSFGGDGSPLHF
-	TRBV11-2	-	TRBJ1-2	TGTGCCAGCAGCTTAGACAACTATGGCTACACCTTC	CASSLDNYGYTF
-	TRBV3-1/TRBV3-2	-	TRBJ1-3	TGTGCCAGCATCTGGGGCAGGGGTTTGTCGCGAAACACCATATATTTT	CASIWGRGLSRNTIYF
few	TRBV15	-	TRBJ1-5	TGTGCCACCAGCAGAGATTCAGCGGGCTATAGCAATCAGCCCCAGCATTTT	CATSRDSAGYSNQPQHF
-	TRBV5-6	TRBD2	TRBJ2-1	TGTGCCAGCAGCAAGGGACTAGCGCCGATGAGCTCCTACAATGAGCAGTTCTTC	CASSKGLAPMSSYNEQFF
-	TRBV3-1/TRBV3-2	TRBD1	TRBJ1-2	TGTGCCAGCAGCTGGACAGGGGGCGCCTCCGGGTACTATGGCTACACCTTC	CASSWTGGASGYYGYTF
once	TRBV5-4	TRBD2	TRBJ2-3	TGTGCCAGCAGATTGGGACTAGCGGGGGCAGATACGCAGTATTTT	CASRLGLAGADTQYF
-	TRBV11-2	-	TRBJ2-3	TGTGCCAGCAGCCCTAGGCCCCCCCCGGACCTAACAAGCACAGATACGCAGTATTTT	CASSPRPPPDLTSTDTQYF
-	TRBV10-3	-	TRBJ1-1	TGTGCCATCAGTAGACAGTGGAACACTGAAGCTTTCTTT	CAISRQWNTEAFF
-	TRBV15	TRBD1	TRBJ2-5	TGTGCCACCAGCAGAAAAGGGGGCGCGGAGACCCAGTACTTC	CATSRKGGAETQYF
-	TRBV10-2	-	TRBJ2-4	TGCGCCAGCAGTGAGTCGCTGGGAGCCAAAAACATTCAGTACTTC	CASSESLGAKNIQYF
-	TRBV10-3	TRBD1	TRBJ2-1	TGTGCCATCAGTTTCCCGGGCCCAGGGGGCTACAATGAGCAGTTCTTC	CAISFPGPGGYNEQFF
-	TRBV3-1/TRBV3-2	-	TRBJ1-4	TGTGCCAGCAGCCAAGGGCCGGACCCAACTAATGAAAAACTGTTTTTT	CASSQGPDPTNEKLFF
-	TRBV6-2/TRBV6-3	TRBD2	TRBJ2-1	TGTGCCAGCAGTCCCCTTACAGCGGGGGGCCCCTACAATGAGCAGTTCTTC	CASSPLTAGGPYNEQFF
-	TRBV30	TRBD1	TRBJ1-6	TGTGCCTGGAGTGGCGGGACAGATGTACCCCTCCACTTT	CAWSGGTDVPLHF
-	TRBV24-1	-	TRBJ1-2	TGTGCCACCAGTGAGGGACCAACTGGCTACACCTTC	CATSEGPTGYTF
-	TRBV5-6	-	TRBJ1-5	TGTGCCAGCAGCTTGGGACAGCTTAATAGCAATCAGCCCCAGCATTTT	CASSLGQLNSNQPQHF
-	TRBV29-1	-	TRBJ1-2	TGCAGCGTAGTTAACCGGGCCCACGGGAGCTACACCTTC	CSVVNRAHGSYTF
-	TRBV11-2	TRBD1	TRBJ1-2	TGTGCCAGCAGTAGTGACAGGGACTATGGCTACACCTTC	CASSSDRDYGYTF
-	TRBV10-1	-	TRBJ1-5	TGCGCCAGCAGCAGGGAACCAGATCAGCCCCAGCATTTT	CASSREPDQPQHF
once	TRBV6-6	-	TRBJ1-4	TGTGCCAGCAGTTACCCAGGGGATAATGGAAAACTGTTTTTT	CASSYPGDNGKLFF
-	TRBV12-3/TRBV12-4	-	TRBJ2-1	TGTGCCAGCAGTTTGGGGCTTACCACTGAGCAGTTCTTC	CASSLGLTTEQFF
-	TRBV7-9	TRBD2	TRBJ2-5	TGTGCCAGCAGCTTATGGGCGGGGGGACAAGAGACCCAGTACTTC	CASSLWAGGQETQYF
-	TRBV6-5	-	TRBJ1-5	TGTGCCAGCAATAACCTTAGAAATAGCAATCAGCCCCAGCATTTT	CASNNLRNSNQPQHF
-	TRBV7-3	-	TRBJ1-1	TGTGCCAGCAGCTTAGGGGGCTGGGACACTGAAGCTTTCTTT	CASSLGGWDTEAFF
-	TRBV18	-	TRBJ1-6	TGTGCCAGCTCACCGACTAATTCACCCCTCCACTTT	CASSPTNSPLHF
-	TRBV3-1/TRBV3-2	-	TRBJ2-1	TGTGCCAGCAGCCCCCGGATTTACAATGAGCAGTTCTTC	CASSPRIYNEQFF
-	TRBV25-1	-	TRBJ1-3	TGTGCCAGCGGAGGCCCGAGCTCTGGAAACACCATATATTTT	CASGGPSSGNTIYF
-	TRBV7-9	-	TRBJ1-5	TGTGCCAGCAGCTCCCAGGGTGCGGGTACATGGCCCCAGCATTTT	CASSSQGAGTWPQHF
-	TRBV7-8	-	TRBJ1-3	TGTGCCACGAAGGACACCGGAAACACCATATATTTT	CATKDTGNTIYF
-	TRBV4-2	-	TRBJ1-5	TGTGCCAGCAGCCATTTCCTGGGGACGGATCAGCCCCAGCATTTT	CASSHFLGTDQPQHF
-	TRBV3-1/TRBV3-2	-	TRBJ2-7	TGTGCCAGCAGCCAAGGATTGGTCGGCTACTACGAGCAGTACTTC	CASSQGLVGYYEQYF
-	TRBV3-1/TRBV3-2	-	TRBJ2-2	TGTGCCAGCAGCCCGACGGGGTTCACCGGGGAGCTGTTTTTT	CASSPTGFTGELFF
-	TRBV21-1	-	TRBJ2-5	TGTGCCAGCAGCAAAGGACAGGGCCAAGAGACCCAGTACTTC	CASSKGQGQETQYF